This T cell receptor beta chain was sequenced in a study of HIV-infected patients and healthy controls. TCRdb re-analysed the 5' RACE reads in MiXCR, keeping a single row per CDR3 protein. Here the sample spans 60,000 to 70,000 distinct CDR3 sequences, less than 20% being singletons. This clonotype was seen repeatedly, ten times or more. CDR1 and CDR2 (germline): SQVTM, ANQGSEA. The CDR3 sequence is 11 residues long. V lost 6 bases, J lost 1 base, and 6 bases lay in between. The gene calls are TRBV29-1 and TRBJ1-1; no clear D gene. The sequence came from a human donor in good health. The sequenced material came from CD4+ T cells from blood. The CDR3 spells CSVHRNTEAFF. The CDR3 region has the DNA TGCAGCGTGCATCGGAACACTGAAGCTTTCTTT.